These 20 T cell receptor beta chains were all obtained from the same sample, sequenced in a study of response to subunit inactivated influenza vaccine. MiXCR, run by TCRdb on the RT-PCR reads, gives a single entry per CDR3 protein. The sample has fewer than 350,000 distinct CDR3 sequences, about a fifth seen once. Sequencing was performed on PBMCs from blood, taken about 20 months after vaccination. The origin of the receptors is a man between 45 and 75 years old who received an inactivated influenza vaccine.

CDR3 amino acids: CASTSSSGTNYGYTF. The CDR3 DNA follows: TGTGCCAGCACTTCCTCTTCCGGGACTAACTATGGCTACACCTTC. The gene calls are TRBV7-2 and TRBJ1-2; D remains ambiguous. Trimming took off 7 bases at V and 0 bases at J, with 15 bases between the two ends. Germline V gene sequence: CDR1 SGHTA, CDR2 FQGNSA. The CDR3 has 15 amino acids.

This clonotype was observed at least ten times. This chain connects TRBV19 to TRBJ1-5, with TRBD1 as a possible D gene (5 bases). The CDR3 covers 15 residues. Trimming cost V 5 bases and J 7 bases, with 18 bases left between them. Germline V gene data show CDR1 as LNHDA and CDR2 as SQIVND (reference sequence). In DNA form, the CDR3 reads TGTGCCAGTAGTGGAAATCAGGGTTGGGGGCAGCCCCAGCATTTT. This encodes CASSGNQGWGQPQHF. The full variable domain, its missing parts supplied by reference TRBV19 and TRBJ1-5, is DGGITQSPKYLFRKEGQNVTLSCEQNLNHDAMYWYRQDPGQGLRLIYYSQIVNDFQKGDIAEGYSVSREKKESFPLTVTSAQKNPTAFYLCASSGNQGWGQPQHFGDGTRLSIL.

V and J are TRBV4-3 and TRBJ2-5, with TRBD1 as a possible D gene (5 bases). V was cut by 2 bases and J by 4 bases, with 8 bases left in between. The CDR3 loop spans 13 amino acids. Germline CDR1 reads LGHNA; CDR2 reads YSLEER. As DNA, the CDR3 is TGCGCCAGCAGCCAAACAAGGGGAGAGACCCAGTACTTC. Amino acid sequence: CASSQTRGETQYF.

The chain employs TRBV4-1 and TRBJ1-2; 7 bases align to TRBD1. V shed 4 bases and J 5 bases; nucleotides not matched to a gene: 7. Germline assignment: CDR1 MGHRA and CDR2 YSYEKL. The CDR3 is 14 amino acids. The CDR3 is CASSREGARYGYTF. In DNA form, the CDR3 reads TGCGCCAGCAGCCGCGAGGGGGCTAGGTATGGCTACACCTTC.

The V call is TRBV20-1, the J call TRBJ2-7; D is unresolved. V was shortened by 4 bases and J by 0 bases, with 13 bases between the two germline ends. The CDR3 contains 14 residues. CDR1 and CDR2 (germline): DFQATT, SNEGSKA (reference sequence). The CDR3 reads CSAMGGSSSYEQYF. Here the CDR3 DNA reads TGCAGTGCTATGGGCGGATCAAGCTCCTACGAGCAGTACTTC.

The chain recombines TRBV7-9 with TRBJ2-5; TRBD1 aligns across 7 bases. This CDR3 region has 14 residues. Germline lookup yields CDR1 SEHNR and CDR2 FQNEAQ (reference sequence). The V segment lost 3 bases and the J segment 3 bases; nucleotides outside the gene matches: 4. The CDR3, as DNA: TGTGCCAGCAGCTTGAGGGGGCCCGAAGAGACCCAGTACTTC. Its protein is CASSLRGPEETQYF.

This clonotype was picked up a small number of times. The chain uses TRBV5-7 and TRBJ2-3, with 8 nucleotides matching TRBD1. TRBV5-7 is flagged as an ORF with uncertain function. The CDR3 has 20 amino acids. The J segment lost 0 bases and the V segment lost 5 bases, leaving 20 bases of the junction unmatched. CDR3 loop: CASRRLYAMTGEGSTDTQYF. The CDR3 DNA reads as TGTGCCAGCAGACGACTCTACGCGATGACAGGGGAAGGGAGCACAGATACGCAGTATTTT.

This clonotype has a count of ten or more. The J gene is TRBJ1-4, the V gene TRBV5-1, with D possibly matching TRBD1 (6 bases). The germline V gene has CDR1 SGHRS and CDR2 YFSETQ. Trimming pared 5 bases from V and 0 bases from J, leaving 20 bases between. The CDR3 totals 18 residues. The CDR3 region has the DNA TGCGCCAGCAGTCGTGACCAAGCAGGGGCCCCAACTAATGAAAAACTGTTTTTT. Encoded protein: CASSRDQAGAPTNEKLFF.

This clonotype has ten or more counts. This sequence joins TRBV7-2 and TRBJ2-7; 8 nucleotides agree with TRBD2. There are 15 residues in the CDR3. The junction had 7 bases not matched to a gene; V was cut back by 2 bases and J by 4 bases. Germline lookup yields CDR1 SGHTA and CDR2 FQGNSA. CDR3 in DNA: TGTGCCAGCAGCTTATCGCCGGGAGGGACTTACGAGCAGTACTTC. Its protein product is CASSLSPGGTYEQYF. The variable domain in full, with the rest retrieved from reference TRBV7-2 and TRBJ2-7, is GAGVSQSPSNKVTEKGKDVELRCDPISGHTALYWYRQSLGQGLEFLIYFQGNSAPDKSGLPSDRFSAERTGGSVSTLTIQRTQQEDSAVYLCASSLSPGGTYEQYFGPGTRLTVT.

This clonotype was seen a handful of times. The CDR3: CASSLEGVGNQPQHF. CDR3 sequence (DNA): TGTGCCAGCAGTTTAGAGGGTGTGGGCAATCAGCCCCAGCATTTT. V gene TRBV27 combines with J gene TRBJ1-5, with D unresolved. The V end was cut by 2 bases, the J end by 2 bases, with 10 bases between. CDR3 length: 15 amino acids. Per germline, CDR1 MNHEY and CDR2 SMNVEV (reference sequence).

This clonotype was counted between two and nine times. As DNA, the CDR3 is TGCGCCAGCAGCCCGGGACAGGCCTATAGCAATCAGCCCCAGCATTTT. The encoded protein is CASSPGQAYSNQPQHF. The chain is built from TRBV4-1 and TRBJ1-5, with TRBD1 identical over 8 bases. The ends lost 4 bases at V and 0 bases at J; junction bases unmatched: 5. Germline V gives CDR1 MGHRA, CDR2 YSYEKL. This CDR3 region has 16 residues.

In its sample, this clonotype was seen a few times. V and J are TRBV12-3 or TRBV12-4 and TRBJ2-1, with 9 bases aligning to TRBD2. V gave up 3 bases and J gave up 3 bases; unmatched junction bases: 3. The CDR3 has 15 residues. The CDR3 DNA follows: TGTGCCAGCAGTTTGGAGACTAGCGGCTACAATGAGCAGTTCTTC. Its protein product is CASSLETSGYNEQFF.

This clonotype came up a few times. CDR3 loop: CASSSLQGARTEAFF. In DNA form, the CDR3 reads TGTGCCAGCAGTTCGCTCCAGGGGGCGCGTACTGAAGCTTTCTTT. This chain joins TRBV6-5 and TRBJ1-1; 8 nucleotides agree with TRBD1. After removal of 4 bases from V and 5 bases from J, the junction contained 9 bases not matched to a gene. Per the germline V gene, CDR1 is MNHEY and CDR2 is SVGAGI. There are 15 residues in the CDR3.

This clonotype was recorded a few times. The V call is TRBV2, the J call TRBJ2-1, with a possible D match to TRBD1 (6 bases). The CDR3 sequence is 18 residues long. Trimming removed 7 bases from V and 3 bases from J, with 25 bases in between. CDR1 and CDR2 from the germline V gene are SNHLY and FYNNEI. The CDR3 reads CASIRRRQAEPYYNEQFF. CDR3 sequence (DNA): TGTGCCAGCATTCGAAGAAGACAGGCCGAACCATACTACAATGAGCAGTTCTTC.

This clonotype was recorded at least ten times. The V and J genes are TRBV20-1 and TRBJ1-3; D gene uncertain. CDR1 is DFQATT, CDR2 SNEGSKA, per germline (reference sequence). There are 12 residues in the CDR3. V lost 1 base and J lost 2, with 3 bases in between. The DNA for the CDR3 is TGCAGTGCTAGAGTTGCTGGAAACACCATATATTTT. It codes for CSARVAGNTIYF.

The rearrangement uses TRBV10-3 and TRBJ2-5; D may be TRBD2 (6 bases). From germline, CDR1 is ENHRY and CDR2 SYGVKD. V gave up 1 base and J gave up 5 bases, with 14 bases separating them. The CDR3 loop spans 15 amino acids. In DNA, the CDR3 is TGTGCCATCAGTGAGTACCCCACGGGAGAGGAGACCCAGTACTTC. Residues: CAISEYPTGEETQYF.

The DNA of the CDR3 is TGCAGCGTGGATGGAGAGAGGGCAGTGGCCAAAAACATTCAGTACTTC. Its translation: CSVDGERAVAKNIQYF. The rearrangement uses TRBV29-1 and TRBJ2-4; D possibly corresponds to TRBD2 (5 bases). V dropped 6 bases and J dropped 1 base, with 19 bases sitting between them. The CDR3 has 16 residues. CDR1 is SQVTM, CDR2 ANQGSEA, per germline.

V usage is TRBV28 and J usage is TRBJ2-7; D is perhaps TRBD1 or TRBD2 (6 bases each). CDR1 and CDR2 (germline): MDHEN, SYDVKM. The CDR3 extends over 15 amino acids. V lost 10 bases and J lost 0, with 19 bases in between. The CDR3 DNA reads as TGTGCCACCCGGATGGGGGGCCCGAGCTCCTACGAGCAGTACTTC. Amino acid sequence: CATRMGGPSSYEQYF.

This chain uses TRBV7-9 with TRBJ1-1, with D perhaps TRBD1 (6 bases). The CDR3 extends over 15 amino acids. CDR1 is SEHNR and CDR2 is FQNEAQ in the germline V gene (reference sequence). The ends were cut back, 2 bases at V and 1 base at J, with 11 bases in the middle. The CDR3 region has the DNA TGTGCCAGCAGCTTAAGAGGACAGACGAACACTGAAGCTTTCTTT. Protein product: CASSLRGQTNTEAFF.

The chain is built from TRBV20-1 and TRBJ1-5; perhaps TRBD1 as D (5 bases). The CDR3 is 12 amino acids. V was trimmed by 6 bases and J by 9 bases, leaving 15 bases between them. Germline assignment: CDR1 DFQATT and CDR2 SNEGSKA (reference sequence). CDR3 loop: CSAMDGQGPQHF. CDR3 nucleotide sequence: TGCAGTGCCATGGACGGCCAGGGGCCCCAGCATTTT.